Listed here are 26 T cell receptor beta chains from one sample, sequenced in a study of T cell responses to AZD1222 COVID-19 vaccine. This table comes from immunoSEQ multiplex PCR, and its TCRdb copy is limited to in-frame clones, with some not included. Among about 180,000 clones, roughly 91% were seen once, and the ten largest hold less than 2.5%. This sample comprised peripheral blood, obtained 28 days after the second AZD1222 dose. The source of these receptors is an adult who received the AZD1222 COVID-19 vaccine.

This clone was seen only a few times. The J gene is TRBJ2-1, the V gene TRBV4-3, with D unclear. Trimming cost V 4 bases and J 6 bases, with 22 bases left between them. Germline loops: CDR1 LGHNA, CDR2 YSLEER. The CDR3 covers 17 residues. CDR3 loop: CASSPDGRAFPGNEQFF. CDR3 nucleotides: TGCGCCAGCAGCCCCGATGGGCGCGCGTTCCCCGGCAATGAGCAGTTCTTC.

J is TRBJ2-7 and V is TRBV6-5; 10 bases fit TRBD2. The CDR3 is 14 residues long. The trim removed 5 bases at V and 6 bases at J, leaving 7 bases unmatched. Germline V gives CDR1 MNHEY, CDR2 SVGAGI. This CDR3 reads CASSTGTSASEQYF. CDR3 in DNA: TGTGCCAGCAGTACCGGGACTAGCGCATCCGAGCAGTACTTC.

The genes are TRBV4-2 and TRBJ1-1; 8 bases align to TRBD1. Per the germline V gene, CDR1 is LGHNA and CDR2 is YNFKEQ. CDR3 size: 17 residues. Trimming took 1 base from V and 1 from J; bases not matched to a gene: 8. The CDR3 loop reads CASSQVFRGPPNTEAFF. The CDR3 DNA reads as TGTGCCAGCAGCCAAGTTTTCAGGGGGCCTCCGAACACTGAAGCTTTCTTT.

The CDR3 DNA sequence: TGTGCCAGCAGCCACGGACCCGGCGGGTATGGCTACACCTTC. Translating it yields CASSHGPGGYGYTF. V and J are TRBV11-2 and TRBJ1-2; no clear D gene. The V and J ends lost 5 bases and 5 bases respectively, with 15 bases between them. The germline V gene has CDR1 SGHAT and CDR2 FQNNGV. This CDR3 has 14 amino acids. Full variable domain (missing parts from reference TRBV11-2 and TRBJ1-2): EAGVAQSPRYKIIEKRQSVAFWCNPISGHATLYWYQQILGQGPKLLIQFQNNGVVDDSQLPKDRFSAERLKGVDSTLKIQPAKLEDSAVYLCASSHGPGGYGYTFGSGTRLTVV.

The chain carries TRBV18 and TRBJ2-5; 10 positions match TRBD2. Germline V gene sequence: CDR1 KGHSH, CDR2 LQKENI. V dropped 3 bases and J dropped 2; count of bases not matched to a gene: 6. This CDR3 region has 16 residues. This CDR3 is CASSPQPSGGQETQYF. In DNA, the CDR3 is TGTGCCAGCTCACCTCAGCCTAGCGGGGGACAAGAGACCCAGTACTTC. Complete variable domain (other parts from reference TRBV18 and TRBJ2-5): NAGVMQNPRHLVRRRGQEARLRCSPMKGHSHVYWYRQLPEEGLKFMVYLQKENIIDESGMPKERFSAEFPKEGPSILRIQQVVRGDSAAYFCASSPQPSGGQETQYFGPGTRLLVL.

The rearrangement uses TRBV27 and TRBJ1-3; D unclear. CDR3 length equals 11 residues. Germline CDR1 MNHEY, CDR2 SMNVEV (reference sequence). V lost 5 bases, J lost 10 bases, and 9 bases lay in between. The CDR3: CASSAGGTIYF. The DNA of the CDR3 is TGTGCCAGCAGTGCCGGCGGTACCATATATTTT.

CDR3 DNA sequence: TGTGCCTGGAGTGTGTGGGACAAAGAGACCCAGTACTTC. Translated, it gives CAWSVWDKETQYF. The chain has TRBV30 and TRBJ2-5, with D possibly TRBD1 on 6 matching bases. Germline-derived CDR1 and CDR2 are GTSNPN and SVGIG (reference sequence). V lost 0 bases to trimming and J lost 3 bases, with 8 bases between them. This CDR3 is 13 amino acids long.

The chain links TRBV7-8 to TRBJ1-5, with 7 positions matching TRBD1. This CDR3 spans 16 amino acids. Germline lookup yields CDR1 SGHVS and CDR2 FQNEAQ. The J segment lost 3 bases and the V segment lost 3 bases, leaving 8 bases of the junction unmatched. CDR3 in amino acids: CASSFLTGAVNQPQHF. The DNA for the CDR3 is TGTGCCAGCAGCTTTTTAACAGGGGCGGTCAATCAGCCCCAGCATTTT.

The chain couples TRBV30 to TRBJ1-6; 8 bases agree with TRBD1. The CDR3 consists of 13 residues. Germline trimming cut 7 bases from V and 8 bases from J; bases unmatched to any gene: 7. Germline-derived CDR1 and CDR2 are GTSNPN and SVGIG (reference sequence). The CDR3 region has the DNA TGTGCCTTCTTACAGGGGGGTCATTCACCCCTCCACTTT. Amino acids: CAFLQGGHSPLHF.

V is TRBV6-6 and J is TRBJ2-3; TRBD2 matches 8 bases. The CDR3 has 14 amino acids. Trimming removed 6 bases from V and 3 bases from J; junction bases left unmatched: 5. Germline V gene lookup returns CDR1 MNHNY and CDR2 SVGAGI (reference sequence). The CDR3 region is CASSRPGGTDTQYF. The CDR3 bases are TGTGCCAGCAGCCGGCCGGGAGGGACAGATACGCAGTATTTT.

This chain uses TRBV30 with TRBJ2-7, with TRBD2 matching over 7 bases. CDR3 length: 14 amino acids. With 2 bases clipped from V and 2 bases from J, the junction kept 6 bases outside the gene matches. Germline loops: CDR1 GTSNPN, CDR2 SVGIG (reference sequence). CDR3 region: CAWSPWTRTYEQYF. DNA for the CDR3: TGTGCCTGGAGTCCGTGGACTAGGACCTACGAGCAGTACTTC.

In DNA, the CDR3 is TGTGCCAGCAGTGAAGACGCAAGCCCAGACTACGAGCAGTACTTC. It specifies CASSEDASPDYEQYF. The gene calls are TRBV6-1 and TRBJ2-7; D is uncertain. Germline CDR1 and CDR2: MNHNS and SASEGT. The CDR3 loop spans 15 amino acids. Trimming removed 1 base at V and 3 bases at J, with 13 bases between.

The rearrangement uses TRBV2 and TRBJ2-7; 12 bases match TRBD1. Trimming cost V 4 bases and J 2 bases; bases outside gene matches: 3. CDR3 size: 15 residues. The germline V gene encodes CDR1 SNHLY and CDR2 FYNNEI. DNA for the CDR3: TGTGCCAGCAGTGGTGGGACAGGGGGCACCTACGAGCAGTACTTC. Encoded protein: CASSGGTGGTYEQYF. The variable domain in full, with the rest retrieved from reference TRBV2 and TRBJ2-7, is EPEVTQTPSHQVTQMGQEVILRCVPISNHLYFYWYRQILGQKVEFLVSFYNNEISEKSEIFDDQFSVERPDGSNFTLKIRSTKLEDSAMYFCASSGGTGGTYEQYFGPGTRLTVT.

The chain joins TRBV10-2 to TRBJ2-5; 10 nucleotides align to TRBD1. Germline CDR1 and CDR2: WSHSY and SAAADI. Unmatched junction bases numbered 3, after V lost 7 bases and J lost 4 bases. The length of the CDR3 is 13 residues. Written as DNA, the CDR3 is TGCGCCAGCAAGACAGGGGGCGGAGAGACCCAGTACTTC. As protein: CASKTGGGETQYF.

The chain employs TRBV28 and TRBJ2-3; D gene ambiguous. Germline V gene data show CDR1 as MDHEN and CDR2 as SYDVKM. The V end was cut by 7 bases, the J end by 0 bases, with 11 bases between. The CDR3 contains 14 residues. Here the CDR3 DNA reads TGTGCCAGCAACATCCCCTCGAGCACAGATACGCAGTATTTT. This encodes CASNIPSSTDTQYF.

The chain employs TRBV12-3 or TRBV12-4 and TRBJ2-1, with 7 bases lining up with TRBD2. V shed 5 bases, J shed 7 bases, and the junction held 5 bases outside the gene matches. This CDR3 region has 13 residues. The CDR3 is CASSPTSVNEQFF. CDR3 DNA: TGTGCCAGCAGTCCAACTAGCGTTAATGAGCAGTTCTTC.

The chain couples TRBV18 to TRBJ2-3; D not certain. The V and J ends lost 0 bases and 3 bases respectively, with 7 bases between them. The CDR3 is made up of 14 amino acids. CDR1 is KGHSH, CDR2 LQKENI, per germline. CDR3 bases: TGTGCCAGCTCACCACCTGTGGGGACAGATACGCAGTATTTT. Its translation: CASSPPVGTDTQYF.

This chain uses TRBV6-5 with TRBJ1-1; 9 positions match TRBD1. CDR3 length: 15 residues. The J segment lost 4 bases and the V segment lost 6 bases, leaving 9 bases of the junction unmatched. The germline CDR1 and CDR2 sequences are MNHEY and SVGAGI. This chain's CDR3 is CASSERDRERTEAFF. The CDR3 DNA follows: TGTGCCAGCAGCGAGAGGGACAGGGAGCGCACTGAAGCTTTCTTT.

This clone was counted once. This rearrangement joins TRBV11-2 to TRBJ2-5; D is unresolved. Trimming pared 7 bases from V and 1 base from J, leaving 16 bases between. The germline V gene encodes CDR1 SGHAT and CDR2 FQNNGV. CDR3 size: 15 residues. CDR3 nucleotide sequence: TGTGCCAGCACTGTCGCTTTGCGGTCCCAAGAGACCCAGTACTTC. Translation: CASTVALRSQETQYF.

This rearrangement joins TRBV6-5 to TRBJ2-1, with D perhaps being TRBD1 or TRBD2 (6 bases each). CDR1 MNHEY and CDR2 SVGAGI come from the germline V gene. The germline V and J ends were trimmed by 7 bases and 6 bases, with 16 bases remaining between them. The CDR3 spans 14 residues. The CDR3: CASIVGGDINEQFF. CDR3 nucleotide sequence: TGTGCCAGCATCGTGGGCGGGGACATCAATGAGCAGTTCTTC.

This rearrangement joins TRBV6-5 to TRBJ1-5, with D perhaps TRBD1 (6 bases). This CDR3 has 13 amino acids. Germline CDR1 is MNHEY and CDR2 is SVGAGI. V was pared by 4 bases and J by 5 bases, with 9 bases between. In nucleotides, the CDR3 is TGTGCCAGCAGTTGGGACAAGTATCAGCCCCAGCATTTT. Amino acids: CASSWDKYQPQHF.

This rearrangement joins TRBV7-2 to TRBJ2-3, with 13 bases aligning to TRBD2. Trimming removed 4 bases from V and 4 bases from J; junction bases left unmatched: 11. Per the germline V gene, CDR1 is SGHTA and CDR2 is FQGNSA. This CDR3 spans 18 amino acids. CDR3 nucleotides: TGTGCCAGCAGCTCCAGGGGGCCCACTAGCGGGAGGGCAGATACGCAGTATTTT. This translates into CASSSRGPTSGRADTQYF.

The rearrangement joins TRBV19 to TRBJ1-1, with 9 bases matching TRBD1. Germline lookup yields CDR1 LNHDA and CDR2 SQIVND (reference sequence). This CDR3 has 15 residues. After removal of 4 bases from V and 5 bases from J, the junction contained 8 bases not matched to a gene. The CDR3 loop is CASSTRRDRVTEAFF. In DNA, the CDR3 is TGTGCCAGTAGTACGCGCCGGGACAGGGTTACTGAAGCTTTCTTT.

The chain couples TRBV11-1 to TRBJ1-1, with D perhaps matching TRBD1 (5 bases). V was clipped by 5 bases and J by 11 bases, with 18 bases between them. The CDR3 runs 13 residues. CDR1 and CDR2 from the germline V gene are SGHAT and FQDESV (reference sequence). CDR3 protein: CASSPPGGIGAFF. In DNA, the CDR3 is TGTGCCAGCAGCCCACCCGGGGGGATCGGGGCTTTCTTT.

This clone has just one count. J is TRBJ2-6 and V is TRBV4-3; possible D gene TRBD2, 5 bases. The V and J ends lost 0 bases and 0 bases respectively, with 9 bases between them. This CDR3 has 17 amino acids. Germline loops: CDR1 LGHNA, CDR2 YSLEER. The CDR3 loop reads CASSQDRRSSGANVLTF. CDR3 nucleotide sequence: TGCGCCAGCAGCCAAGATAGGAGGAGCTCTGGGGCCAACGTCCTGACTTTC.

The table lists this clone with a few counts. The rearrangement joins TRBV5-1 to TRBJ2-2, with a possible D match to TRBD1 (6 bases). This CDR3 is 15 amino acids long. Germline CDR1 is SGHRS and CDR2 is YFSETQ. V was trimmed by 2 bases and J by 0 bases, leaving 8 bases between them. CDR3: CASSFQGSNTGELFF. The CDR3 coding sequence is TGCGCCAGCAGCTTTCAGGGGTCGAACACCGGGGAGCTGTTTTTT.